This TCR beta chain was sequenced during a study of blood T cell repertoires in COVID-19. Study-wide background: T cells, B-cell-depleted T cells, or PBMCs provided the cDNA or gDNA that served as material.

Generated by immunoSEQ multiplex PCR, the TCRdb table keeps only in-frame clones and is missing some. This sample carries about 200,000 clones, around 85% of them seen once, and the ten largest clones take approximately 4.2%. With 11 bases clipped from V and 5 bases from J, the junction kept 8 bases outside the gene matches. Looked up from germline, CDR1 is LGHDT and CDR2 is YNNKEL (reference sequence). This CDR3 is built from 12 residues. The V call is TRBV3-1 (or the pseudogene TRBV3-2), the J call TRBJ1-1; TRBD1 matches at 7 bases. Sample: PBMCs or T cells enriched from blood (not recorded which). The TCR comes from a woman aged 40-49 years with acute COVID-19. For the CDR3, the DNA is TGTGCCTCCCAGGAGGGGGCTACTGAAGCTTTCTTT. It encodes CASQEGATEAFF.